This T cell receptor (beta chain) was profiled in a study of T-cell reconstitution after alpha-beta-depleted transplantation in children. Study results and caveats: It was newly produced T cells that mostly accounted for T-cell counts and diversity one year after transplant. Expanded graft clones, several hundred of them, were reportedly the source of alpha-beta T cells about two months after transplant. Recipient T cells and thymic progenitors that survived were the source of the high TCRbeta diversity seen at day 60 in some patients.

Unique molecular identifiers were used to barcode this TCRbeta library. One entry per CDR3 protein, called by TCRdb with MiXCR from the PCR reads. This sample carries 540,000 or so distinct CDR3 sequences, around 23% of them seen once, and the ten largest clones take 12% to 15%. J gave up 1 base and V 8 bases, and 3 bases lay outside the gene matches. The germline V gene has CDR1 LNHNV and CDR2 YYDKDF (reference sequence). The CDR3 has 13 residues. In the case of this clonotype: The antigen is undetermined.

The TCR was taken from a boy under three years old who had a stem cell transplant for acute myeloid leukemia, so the T cells may come from the graft donor. The V call is TRBV15, the J call TRBJ2-3, with TRBD1 matching 7 bases. Sequenced here: PBMCs, mostly from graft donor cells, sampled 360 days after TCRalphabeta/CD19-depleted stem cell transplant. The CDR3 sequence is CATAGQGTDTQYF. The CDR3 bases are TGTGCCACCGCCGGACAGGGCACAGATACGCAGTATTTT.